One sample yielded the 25 T cell receptor beta chains listed below, sequenced in a study of T cells in Graves' hyperthyroidism and ophthalmopathy (dated by TCRdb to between 2019 and 2020). The receptor library was made with multiplex PCR. TCRdb records Illumina HiSeq 2000 as the sequencer. Amplification of TCR beta CDR3 regions was carried out from RNA transcripts. The TCR CDR3 was subjected to a first round of RT-PCR using the HTBI primer set and the Qiagen OneStep RT-PCR kit. Clones were called with MiXCR by TCRdb after fastp trimmed the public reads at Q25, and only in-frame beta chains were retained. Each CDR3 protein gets just one entry, which takes the most common genes and DNA from the rows behind it. The sample has more than 450,000 distinct CDR3 sequences on record, just under 20% of them singletons. Together, the top ten hold approximately 48% of the sample. Sequenced sample: blood. The receptor set was obtained from a man in his forties or fifties with Graves' ophthalmopathy.

The chain carries TRBV7-2 and TRBJ2-7; 10 nucleotides agree with TRBD2. From germline, CDR1 is SGHTA and CDR2 FQGNSA. The CDR3 runs to 16 residues. The V segment lost 3 bases and the J segment 3 bases; nucleotides outside the gene matches: 8. The CDR3, as DNA: TGTGCCAGCAGCTTTACTAGCGGGGACGAAAGCTACGAGCAGTACTTC. This gives the protein CASSFTSGDESYEQYF.

Points on this clonotype: This may be a read error: a much more frequent sequence differs by one nucleotide. The rearrangement uses TRBV5-1 and TRBJ2-5; D gene uncertain. The CDR3 contains 14 residues. CDR1 SGHRS and CDR2 YFSETQ come from the germline V gene. The DNA of the CDR3 is TGCGCCATCAGCTTGGTTAGGGCAGTTGAGACCCAGTACTTC. Protein sequence: CAISLVRAVETQYF.

The chain uses TRBV10-3 and TRBJ2-5; 9 bases align to TRBD1. With 6 bases clipped from V and 2 bases from J, the junction kept 4 bases outside the gene matches. Looked up from germline, CDR1 is ENHRY and CDR2 is SYGVKD. The CDR3 is made up of 14 amino acids. In DNA form, the CDR3 reads TGTGCCATCAGGAAGGGACAGGGACAAGAGACCCAGTACTTC. Encoded protein: CAIRKGQGQETQYF.

This clonotype was picked up many times. This chain connects TRBV12-3 or TRBV12-4 to TRBJ2-1; TRBD2 matches 12 bases. This CDR3 has 17 residues. With V trimmed by 5 bases and J by 8 bases, 13 bases remained unmatched. The CDR3 DNA reads TGTGCCAGCAGTCCCCCCGAGACTAGCGGGAGAGGGGATGAGCAGTTCTTC. Amino acids: CASSPPETSGRGDEQFF.

J is TRBJ1-5 and V is TRBV7-6; D unclear. There are 15 residues in the CDR3. Germline CDR1 SGHVS, CDR2 FNYEAQ. The ends were cut back, 6 bases at V and 0 bases at J, with 12 bases in the middle. The CDR3 here is CASSRSANSNQPQHF. The CDR3 region has the DNA TGTGCCAGCAGTCGTAGTGCGAATAGCAATCAGCCCCAGCATTTT.

This clonotype was detected a few times. V is TRBV6-2 or TRBV6-3 and J is TRBJ2-7; 7 bases align to TRBD1. CDR1 and CDR2 (germline): MNHEY, SVGEGT. V shed 2 bases and J 2 bases; nucleotides not matched to a gene: 3. The CDR3 runs to 14 residues. The CDR3 loop is CASSYHRGPYEQYF. Here the CDR3 DNA reads TGTGCCAGCAGTTACCACAGGGGCCCCTACGAGCAGTACTTC.

The chain uses TRBV4-2 and TRBJ2-5; possibly TRBD2 for D (7 bases). The germline V and J ends were trimmed by 4 bases and 4 bases, with 16 bases remaining between them. This CDR3 has 15 residues. Germline V lookup: CDR1 LGHNA, CDR2 YNFKEQ. The CDR3 here is CASSRSGEGSETQYF. DNA of the CDR3: TGTGCCAGCAGCCGTTCAGGGGAGGGGTCAGAGACCCAGTACTTC.

The J gene is TRBJ1-1, the V gene TRBV4-1, with D tentatively TRBD1 (5 bases). The CDR3 extends over 13 amino acids. Looked up from germline, CDR1 is MGHRA and CDR2 is YSYEKL. V shed 4 bases and J shed 10 bases, with 16 bases lying between them. CDR3 in amino acids: CASSRGGGLGAFF. Written as DNA, the CDR3 is TGCGCCAGCAGCCGTGGTGGGGGGTTAGGAGCTTTCTTT.

V usage is TRBV11-2 and J usage is TRBJ1-2, with D possibly being TRBD1 (6 bases). The germline V gene encodes CDR1 SGHAT and CDR2 FQNNGV. The CDR3 length is 14 residues. The V end was cut by 1 base, the J end by 7 bases, with 13 bases between. The CDR3 DNA reads TGTGCCAGCAGCTTAGGCAGGGGAGTGTCTGGCTACACCTTC. It specifies CASSLGRGVSGYTF.

This clonotype was counted ten times or more. The chain carries TRBV29-1 and TRBJ1-1; 7 bases are shared with TRBD1. This CDR3 spans 12 amino acids. The V and J ends lost 6 bases and 3 bases, in that order; junction bases with no gene match: 4. CDR1 and CDR2 (germline): SQVTM, ANQGSEA. The CDR3 nucleotides read TGCAGCGTCATACAGGGGTACACTGAAGCTTTCTTT. Amino acid sequence: CSVIQGYTEAFF.

The J gene is TRBJ2-3, the V gene TRBV5-4; 8 nucleotides align to TRBD1. Germline assignment: CDR1 SGHNT and CDR2 YYREEE (reference sequence). V lost 0 bases and J lost 4; bases outside the gene matches: 1. CDR3 length: 14 residues. The CDR3 spells CASSLADRADTQYF. DNA for the CDR3: TGTGCCAGCAGCTTGGCGGACAGGGCAGATACGCAGTATTTT. The complete variable domain, with remaining parts taken from reference TRBV5-4 and TRBJ2-3, reads ETGVTQSPTHLIKTRGQQVTLRCSSQSGHNTVSWYQQALGQGPQFIFQYYREEENGRGNFPPRFSGLQFPNYSSELNVNALELDDSALYLCASSLADRADTQYFGPGTRLTVL.

This chain connects TRBV7-8 to TRBJ2-1; 7 nucleotides agree with TRBD2. The CDR3 totals 15 residues. From germline, CDR1 is SGHVS and CDR2 FQNEAQ. Germline trimming cut 5 bases from V and 5 bases from J; bases unmatched to any gene: 9. The DNA of the CDR3 is TGTGCCAGCAGCCCTCAGCGGGGTCGGAACAATGAGCAGTTCTTC. As protein: CASSPQRGRNNEQFF.

This chain uses TRBV24-1 with TRBJ2-5; D is possibly TRBD1 (5 bases). The CDR3 runs 13 residues. V shed 10 bases and J shed 0 bases, with 11 bases lying between them. Germline loops: CDR1 KGHDR, CDR2 SFDVKD. CDR3 region: CATRTSYQETQYF. The CDR3 DNA reads as TGTGCCACGAGGACATCGTACCAAGAGACCCAGTACTTC.

J is TRBJ2-5 and V is TRBV11-2, with 7 bases matching TRBD2. The CDR3 is 14 amino acids. Germline V lookup: CDR1 SGHAT, CDR2 FQNNGV. Unmatched junction bases numbered 6, after V lost 5 bases and J lost 3 bases. CDR3 amino acids: CASSRWGGKETQYF. CDR3 bases: TGTGCCAGCAGCCGATGGGGGGGAAAAGAGACCCAGTACTTC.

This clonotype was recorded a few times. This chain joins TRBV7-9 and TRBJ2-7, with D possibly called TRBD1 or TRBD2 (6 bases each). Germline CDR1 SEHNR, CDR2 FQNEAQ (reference sequence). The CDR3 consists of 14 residues. The V and J ends lost 7 bases and 2 bases respectively, with 15 bases between them. The CDR3 protein is CASTDGGSPYEQYF. The CDR3 bases are TGTGCCAGCACAGACGGGGGCTCGCCCTACGAGCAGTACTTC.

There are many counts of this clonotype. The chain recombines TRBV12-3 or TRBV12-4 with TRBJ2-2; D remains unclear. V lost 5 bases, J lost 4 bases, and 8 bases lay in between. The CDR3 consists of 13 residues. The CDR3 DNA reads as TGTGCCAGCAGTCTAATAGCCACCGGGGAGCTGTTTTTT. Its protein product is CASSLIATGELFF.

The rearrangement uses TRBV6-5 and TRBJ2-2; D gene uncertain. The CDR3 loop spans 14 amino acids. V gave up 0 bases and J gave up 3 bases, with 5 bases separating them. CDR1 and CDR2 (germline): MNHEY, SVGAGI. This CDR3 is CASSYSQYTGELFF. Here the CDR3 DNA reads TGTGCCAGCAGTTACTCCCAGTACACCGGGGAGCTGTTTTTT.

The chain has TRBV28 and TRBJ2-5; tentative D call: TRBD2 (6 bases). Germline CDR1 and CDR2: MDHEN and SYDVKM. Trimming took 6 bases from V and 7 from J, leaving 21 bases between them. The CDR3 spans 15 residues. The CDR3 sequence is CASSPPRGGEGTQYF. The CDR3 nucleotides read TGTGCCAGCAGCCCCCCTCGCGGCGGGGAAGGGACCCAGTACTTC.

The chain has TRBV9 and TRBJ2-7; D might be TRBD1 (6 bases). The CDR3 has 15 residues. The germline V gene encodes CDR1 SGDLS and CDR2 YYNGEE. Trimming took 0 bases from V and 2 from J, leaving 12 bases between them. CDR3 DNA sequence: TGTGCCAGCAGCGTAGATCCAGGGGAAACCTACGAGCAGTACTTC. This translates into CASSVDPGETYEQYF.

This clonotype appeared a few times. The chain links TRBV15 to TRBJ1-3, with D possibly matching TRBD1 (6 bases). The germline gives CDR1 LNHNV, CDR2 YYDKDF (reference sequence). Trimming removed 9 bases from V and 2 bases from J, with 17 bases in between. This CDR3 has 15 amino acids. The CDR3 DNA sequence: TGTGCCACTACGAGGGGGAGATCTGCTGGAAACACCATATATTTT. Its protein is CATTRGRSAGNTIYF. Looking up the rest from reference TRBV15 and TRBJ1-3 gives the full variable domain: DAMVIQNPRYQVTQFGKPVTLSCSQTLNHNVMYWYQQKSSQAPKLLFHYYDKDFNNEADTPDNFQSRRPNTSFCFLDIRSPGLGDTAMYLCATTRGRSAGNTIYFGEGSWLTVV.

This clonotype appeared many times. This chain uses TRBV7-2 with TRBJ1-1; D is perhaps TRBD1 (5 bases). The CDR3 loop spans 16 amino acids. The ends were cut back, 5 bases at V and 0 bases at J, with 16 bases in the middle. Per the germline V gene, CDR1 is SGHTA and CDR2 is FQGNSA. CDR3 loop: CASSPRGGQMNTEAFF. The CDR3 DNA is TGTGCCAGCAGCCCAAGAGGTGGACAAATGAACACTGAAGCTTTCTTT.

This clonotype was observed many times. The rearrangement uses TRBV3-1 and TRBJ2-7; D is ambiguous. The CDR3 totals 11 residues. Trimming stripped 1 base from V and 2 bases from J, with 0 bases between. From germline, CDR1 is LGHDT and CDR2 YNNKEL (reference sequence). The CDR3, as DNA: TGTGCCAGCAGCCAAGCCTACGAGCAGTACTTC. Translation: CASSQAYEQYF.

In its sample, this clonotype was seen many times. The rearrangement uses TRBV3-1 and TRBJ1-1; D unclear. Germline V gene sequence: CDR1 LGHDT, CDR2 YNNKEL (reference sequence). Trimming pared 4 bases from V and 5 bases from J, leaving 8 bases between. The CDR3 has 12 residues. The CDR3 protein is CASSPFGTEAFF. The CDR3 coding sequence is TGTGCCAGCAGCCCCTTTGGGACTGAAGCTTTCTTT.

Points on this clonotype: At one end, the junction sequence differs from germline, possibly due to a read error. The chain uses TRBV5-1 and TRBJ1-5, with D unclear. Germline assignment: CDR1 SGHRS and CDR2 YFSETQ. The CDR3 covers 12 residues. The CDR3 spells CTSSLVLQPQHF. As DNA, the CDR3 is TGCACCAGCAGCTTGGTGCTTCAGCCCCAGCATTTT.

This rearrangement joins TRBV7-2 to TRBJ2-5, with D possibly being TRBD2 (5 bases). The germline V gene has CDR1 SGHTA and CDR2 FQGNSA. CDR3 size: 14 residues. V lost 5 bases to trimming and J lost 5 bases, with 15 bases between them. The CDR3 region has the DNA TGTGCCAGCAGCCCGGGCCCACCGGGGGAGACCCAGTACTTC. Its translation is CASSPGPPGETQYF.